The source of this T cell receptor (beta chain) is a study of human T cells and chemical hapten exposure. Study at large: Donors were sensitized with 2% DPC on the upper inner arm. General study findings and limits: It was expanded TCRs that formed significantly more large CDR3 similarity clusters than controls did. Counts of TCRs expanded at PT1 correlated positively with patch test score. Unchanged with DPC sensitization were TCRs above 1 in 1000 frequency.

TCRdb used MiXCR to reprocess the RACE reads, holding one entry per CDR3 protein. Here the sample spans 300,000 to 450,000 distinct CDR3 sequences, less than 6.5% being singletons. In this sample, this clonotype turned up a few times. Its antigen remains unknown. Described time point: pre-sensitization, week 0. As for treatment: therapeutic diphenylcyclopropenone sensitization with weekly scalp DPC. Germline-derived CDR1 and CDR2 are SGHRS and YFSETQ. V was shortened by 0 bases and J by 0 bases, with 10 bases between the two germline ends. This CDR3 comprises 16 residues. The source of this sequence is a woman between 50 and 59 years old with alopecia areata. Some clones in this sample may be carry-over from other donors' samples. Here the sequenced sample was whole blood, taken in connection with sensitization to the hapten diphenylcyclopropenone (DPC). The V gene is TRBV5-1, the J gene TRBJ1-3; no reliable D call. The CDR3 protein is CASSLDPLSSGNTIYF. The CDR3 coding sequence is TGCGCCAGCAGCTTGGATCCTCTGAGCTCTGGAAACACCATATATTTT.